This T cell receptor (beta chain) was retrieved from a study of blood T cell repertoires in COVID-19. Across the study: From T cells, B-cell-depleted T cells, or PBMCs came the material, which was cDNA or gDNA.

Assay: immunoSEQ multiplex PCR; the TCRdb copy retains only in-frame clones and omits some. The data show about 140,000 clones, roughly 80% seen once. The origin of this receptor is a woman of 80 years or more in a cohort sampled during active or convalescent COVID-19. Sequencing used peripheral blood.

The CDR3 DNA follows: TGTGCTAGTGGTTCAATACAGGACAGGGAAGGGAACACTGAAGCTTTCTTT. This codes for CASGSIQDREGNTEAFF. The rearrangement uses TRBV12-5 and TRBJ1-1, with 8 bases fitting TRBD1. CDR3 length: 17 amino acids. Germline CDR1 reads LGHNT; CDR2 reads FRNRAP. With V trimmed by 4 bases and J by 1 base, 11 bases remained unmatched.